These T cell receptor beta chains were read from a single sample in a study of beta chain features in type 1 diabetes. Sequencing was performed with immunoSEQ multiplex PCR; in TCRdb, only in-frame clones are kept and a portion is missing. The repertoire holds roughly 400,000 clones, with approximately 15% as singletons. Sequencing was performed on naive CD4+ T cells from blood. The receptors originated from a man aged 25 to 40 in good health. CDR3s include the opening cysteine and the closing phenylalanine or tryptophan. The D gene is left open where the match is weak. A row's size may be missing; if present it is once, few, many or a size class.

j_gene	v_gene	d_gene	abundance	CDR3aa	CDR3nt
TRBJ2-5	TRBV6-1	TRBD1	-	CASSEGTGGETQYF	TGTGCCAGCAGTGAAGGGACAGGGGGAGAGACCCAGTACTTC
TRBJ2-1	TRBV7-2	-	-	CASSLSYESYNEQFF	TGTGCCAGCAGCTTAAGTTACGAGTCCTACAATGAGCAGTTCTTC
TRBJ2-5	TRBV7-2	TRBD1	-	CASSLNRGAQETQYF	TGTGCCAGCAGCCTAAACAGGGGGGCTCAAGAGACCCAGTACTTC
TRBJ2-2	TRBV2	-	-	CASRLERELFF	TGTGCCAGCAGGCTAGAAAGGGAGCTGTTTTTT
TRBJ2-1	TRBV5-1	TRBD2	-	CASSSGLAAVLEVNNEQFF	TGCGCCAGCAGCTCGGGACTAGCGGCTGTCCTCGAAGTGAACAATGAGCAGTTCTTC
TRBJ2-1	TRBV7-9	-	few	CASSKQYNEQFF	TGTGCCAGCAGCAAACAGTACAATGAGCAGTTCTTC
TRBJ2-3	TRBV6-4	TRBD2	-	CASSASGTGTDTQYF	TGTGCCAGCAGTGCGAGCGGGACGGGCACAGATACGCAGTATTTT
TRBJ2-1	TRBV7-9	-	-	CASSSSGEEQFF	TGTGCCAGCAGCAGTTCCGGGGAGGAGCAGTTCTTC
TRBJ1-2	TRBV30	-	few	CAWSVRTGSGYTF	TGTGCCTGGAGTGTACGAACAGGCAGCGGCTACACCTTC
TRBJ2-4	TRBV5-6	-	few	CASSFGGKNIQYF	TGTGCCAGCAGCTTTGGGGGCAAAAACATTCAGTACTTC
TRBJ2-1	TRBV14	-	-	CASSQWPRDGNEQFF	TGTGCCAGCAGCCAGTGGCCCCGGGACGGCAATGAGCAGTTCTTC
TRBJ2-5	TRBV18	-	few	CASSSPGETQYF	TGTGCCAGCTCCTCTCCGGGGGAGACCCAGTACTTC
TRBJ2-7	TRBV18	-	-	CASSPLSGLGGEQYF	TGTGCCAGCTCACCTCTCTCGGGACTCGGCGGGGAGCAGTACTTC
TRBJ1-2	TRBV4-1	-	-	CASSQVQQIYGYTF	TGCGCCAGCAGCCAAGTTCAGCAGATCTATGGCTACACCTTC
TRBJ1-5	TRBV30	-	-	CAWSDKGNQPQHF	TGTGCCTGGAGTGATAAGGGTAATCAGCCCCAGCATTTT
TRBJ2-3	TRBV5-1	TRBD2	few	CASSLRLAGLGTDTQYF	TGCGCCAGCAGCCTGCGACTAGCGGGGTTGGGCACAGATACGCAGTATTTT
TRBJ2-5	TRBV2	-	few	CASLKQETQYF	TGTGCCAGTCTAAAGCAAGAGACCCAGTACTTC
TRBJ2-5	TRBV4-3	TRBD1	-	CASSLGTGEETQYF	TGCGCCAGCAGCCTAGGGACAGGGGAAGAGACCCAGTACTTC
TRBJ1-5	TRBV29-1	TRBD1	few	CSVVVGDRAGPQHF	TGCAGCGTTGTTGTGGGGGACAGGGCTGGGCCCCAGCATTTT
TRBJ2-5	TRBV7-6	-	-	CASSPGWGYQETQYF	TGTGCCAGCAGCCCAGGGTGGGGGTACCAAGAGACCCAGTACTTC
TRBJ1-2	TRBV7-9	-	-	CASSLDKYTF	TGTGCCAGCAGCCTAGATAAATACACCTTC
TRBJ1-1	TRBV9	-	-	CASSALAGNTEAFF	TGTGCCAGCAGCGCATTGGCGGGGAACACTGAAGCTTTCTTT
TRBJ2-7	TRBV5-1	-	-	CASSNRASSYEQYF	TGCGCCAGCAGCAATCGGGCAAGCTCCTACGAGCAGTACTTC
TRBJ2-7	TRBV5-6	TRBD1	-	CASSLGQGPYEQYF	TGTGCCAGCAGCCTCGGACAGGGTCCCTACGAGCAGTACTTC
TRBJ1-5	TRBV4-1	-	-	CASSQDRFGQPQHF	TGCGCCAGCAGCCAAGATCGGTTTGGTCAGCCCCAGCATTTT
TRBJ2-2	TRBV11-3	-	few	CASSLWSGRQSTGELFF	TGTGCCAGCAGCTTATGGTCTGGTCGTCAAAGCACCGGGGAGCTGTTTTTT